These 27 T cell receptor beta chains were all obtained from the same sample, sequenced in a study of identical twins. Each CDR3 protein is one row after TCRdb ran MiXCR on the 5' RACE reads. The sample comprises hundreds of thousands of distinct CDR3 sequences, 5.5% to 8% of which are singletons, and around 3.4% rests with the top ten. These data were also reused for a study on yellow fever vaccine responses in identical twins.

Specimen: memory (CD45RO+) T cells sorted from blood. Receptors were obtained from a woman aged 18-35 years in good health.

Here the CDR3 DNA reads TGTGCCAGCAGCTTGAGGGACACGAACACCGGGGAGCTGTTTTTT. It yields the protein CASSLRDTNTGELFF. The rearrangement joins TRBV5-8 to TRBJ2-2, with D possibly being TRBD1 (6 bases). The CDR3 loop spans 15 amino acids. From germline, CDR1 is SGHTS and CDR2 YDEGEE. V shed 1 base and J shed 0 bases, with 7 bases lying between them.

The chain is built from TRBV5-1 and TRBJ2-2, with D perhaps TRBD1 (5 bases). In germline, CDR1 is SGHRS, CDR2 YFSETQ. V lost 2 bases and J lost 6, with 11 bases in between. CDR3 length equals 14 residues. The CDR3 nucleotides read TGCGCCAGCAGCTTCGCAGGGATCGCCGGGGAGCTGTTTTTT. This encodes CASSFAGIAGELFF.

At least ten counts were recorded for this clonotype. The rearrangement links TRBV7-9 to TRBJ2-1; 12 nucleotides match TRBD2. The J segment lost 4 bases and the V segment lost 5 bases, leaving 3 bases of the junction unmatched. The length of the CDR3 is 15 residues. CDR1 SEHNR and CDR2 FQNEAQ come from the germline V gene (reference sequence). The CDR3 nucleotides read TGTGCCAGCAGCGACGGGACTAGCGGGTACAATGAGCAGTTCTTC. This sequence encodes CASSDGTSGYNEQFF.

CDR3 DNA: TGTGCCAGTAAAGTAGGGGACAGGGTGAACACTGAAGCTTTCTTT. Translated: CASKVGDRVNTEAFF. The chain joins TRBV19 to TRBJ1-1; 9 bases line up with TRBD1. V lost 7 bases to trimming and J lost 0 bases; unmatched junction nucleotides: 6. Per the germline V gene, CDR1 is LNHDA and CDR2 is SQIVND (reference sequence). This CDR3 has 15 residues.

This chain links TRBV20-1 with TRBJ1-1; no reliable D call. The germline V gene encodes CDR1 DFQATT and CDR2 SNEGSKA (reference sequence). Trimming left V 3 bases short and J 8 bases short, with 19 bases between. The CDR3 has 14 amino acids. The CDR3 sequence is CSASPTMGLYEAFF. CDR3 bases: TGCAGTGCTAGTCCTACCATGGGGTTATACGAAGCTTTCTTT.

The CDR3 DNA follows: TGCAGTGCTAGACGGGCCGGGGGGCCGAACACCGGGGAGCTGTTTTTT. The encoded protein is CSARRAGGPNTGELFF. This chain uses TRBV20-1 with TRBJ2-2; perhaps TRBD2 as D (7 bases). This CDR3 is 16 amino acids long. Germline CDR1 reads DFQATT; CDR2 reads SNEGSKA (reference sequence). The V end lost 2 bases, the J end lost 0 bases, and 13 bases lay between the germline ends.

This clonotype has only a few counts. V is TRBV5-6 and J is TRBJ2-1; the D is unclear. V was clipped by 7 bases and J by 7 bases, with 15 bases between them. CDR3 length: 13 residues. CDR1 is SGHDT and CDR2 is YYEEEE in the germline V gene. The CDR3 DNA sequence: TGTGCCAGCTCGGGTATCCTATGGAATGAGCAGTTCTTC. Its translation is CASSGILWNEQFF.

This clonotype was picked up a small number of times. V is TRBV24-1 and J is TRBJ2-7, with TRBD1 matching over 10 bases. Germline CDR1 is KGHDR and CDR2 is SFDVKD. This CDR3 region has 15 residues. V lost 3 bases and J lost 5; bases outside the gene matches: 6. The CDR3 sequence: CATSDGGQGSNEQYF. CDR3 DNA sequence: TGTGCCACCAGTGATGGGGGACAGGGGTCCAACGAGCAGTACTTC.

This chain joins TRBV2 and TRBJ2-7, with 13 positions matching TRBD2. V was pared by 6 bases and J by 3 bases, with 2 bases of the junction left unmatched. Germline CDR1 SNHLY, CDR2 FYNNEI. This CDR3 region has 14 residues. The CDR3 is CASSGTSGNYEQYF. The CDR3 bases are TGTGCCAGCAGCGGGACTAGCGGGAACTACGAGCAGTACTTC.

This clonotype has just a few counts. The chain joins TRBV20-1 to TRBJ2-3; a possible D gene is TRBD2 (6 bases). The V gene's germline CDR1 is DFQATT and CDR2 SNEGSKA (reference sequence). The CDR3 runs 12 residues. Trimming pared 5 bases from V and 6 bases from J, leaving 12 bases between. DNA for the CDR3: TGCAGTGCTCACGACCGGGGGGATACGCAGTATTTT. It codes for CSAHDRGDTQYF.

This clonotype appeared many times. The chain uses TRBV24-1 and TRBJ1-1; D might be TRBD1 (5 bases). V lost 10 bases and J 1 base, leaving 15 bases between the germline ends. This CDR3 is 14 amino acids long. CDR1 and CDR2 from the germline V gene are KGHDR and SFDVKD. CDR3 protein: CATKGQGTNTEAFF. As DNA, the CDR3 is TGTGCCACGAAAGGTCAGGGAACGAACACTGAAGCTTTCTTT.

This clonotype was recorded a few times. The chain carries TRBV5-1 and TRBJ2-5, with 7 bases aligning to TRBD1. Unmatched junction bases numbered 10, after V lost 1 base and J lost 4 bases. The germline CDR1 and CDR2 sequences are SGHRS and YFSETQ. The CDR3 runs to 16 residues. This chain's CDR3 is CASSLRQGGLGETQYF. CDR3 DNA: TGCGCCAGCAGCTTGAGACAGGGTGGTTTAGGAGAGACCCAGTACTTC.

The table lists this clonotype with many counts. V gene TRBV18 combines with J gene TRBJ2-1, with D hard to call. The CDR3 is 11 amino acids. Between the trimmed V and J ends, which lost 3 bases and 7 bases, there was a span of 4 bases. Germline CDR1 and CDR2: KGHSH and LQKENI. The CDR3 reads CASSPGNEQFF. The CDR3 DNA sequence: TGTGCCAGCTCACCCGGGAATGAGCAGTTCTTC. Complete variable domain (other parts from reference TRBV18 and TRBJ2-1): NAGVMQNPRHLVRRRGQEARLRCSPMKGHSHVYWYRQLPEEGLKFMVYLQKENIIDESGMPKERFSAEFPKEGPSILRIQQVVRGDSAAYFCASSPGNEQFFGPGTRLTVL.

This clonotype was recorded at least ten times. CDR3 sequence (DNA): TGCGCCAGCAGCTTGGCGGGACGATCTAGACCGTACTTC. As protein: CASSLAGRSRPYF. The chain has TRBV5-1 and TRBJ2-7; D possibly matches TRBD1 or TRBD2 (5 bases each). The CDR3 has 13 amino acids. The ends were cut back, 0 bases at V and 12 bases at J, with 16 bases in the middle. Germline assignment: CDR1 SGHRS and CDR2 YFSETQ.

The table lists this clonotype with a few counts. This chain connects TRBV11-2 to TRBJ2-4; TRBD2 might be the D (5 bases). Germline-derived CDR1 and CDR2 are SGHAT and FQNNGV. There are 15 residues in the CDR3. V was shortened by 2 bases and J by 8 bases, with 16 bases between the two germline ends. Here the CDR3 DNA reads TGTGCCAGCAGCTTACTCCCCCCGGCCGGGGACATTCAGTACTTC. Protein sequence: CASSLLPPAGDIQYF.

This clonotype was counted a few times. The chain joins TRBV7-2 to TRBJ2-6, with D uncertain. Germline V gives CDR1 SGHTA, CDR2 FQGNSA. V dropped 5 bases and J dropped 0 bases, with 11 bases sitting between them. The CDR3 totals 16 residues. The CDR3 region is CASSQRRTSGANVLTF. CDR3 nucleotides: TGTGCCAGCAGCCAAAGGCGGACCTCTGGGGCCAACGTCCTGACTTTC. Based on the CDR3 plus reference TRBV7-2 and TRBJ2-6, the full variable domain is GAGVSQSPSNKVTEKGKDVELRCDPISGHTALYWYRQSLGQGLEFLIYFQGNSAPDKSGLPSDRFSAERTGGSVSTLTIQRTQQEDSAVYLCASSQRRTSGANVLTFGAGSRLTVL.

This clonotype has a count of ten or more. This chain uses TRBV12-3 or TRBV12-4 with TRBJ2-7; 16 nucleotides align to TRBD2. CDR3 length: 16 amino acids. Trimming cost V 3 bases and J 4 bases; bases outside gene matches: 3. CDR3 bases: TGTGCCAGCAGTTTGGGACTAGCGGGAGGGAAATACGAGCAGTACTTC. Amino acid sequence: CASSLGLAGGKYEQYF.

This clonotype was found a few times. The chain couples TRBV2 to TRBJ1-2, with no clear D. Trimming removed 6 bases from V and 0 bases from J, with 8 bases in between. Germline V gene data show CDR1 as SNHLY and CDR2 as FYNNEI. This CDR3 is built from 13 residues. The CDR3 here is CASRPETNYGYTF. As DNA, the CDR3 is TGTGCCAGCAGGCCAGAGACTAACTATGGCTACACCTTC.

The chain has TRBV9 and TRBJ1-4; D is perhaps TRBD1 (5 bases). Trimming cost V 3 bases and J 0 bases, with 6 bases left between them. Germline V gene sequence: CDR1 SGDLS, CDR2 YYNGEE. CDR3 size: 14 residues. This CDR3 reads CASSGDPTNEKLFF. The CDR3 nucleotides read TGTGCCAGCAGCGGGGACCCAACTAATGAAAAACTGTTTTTT. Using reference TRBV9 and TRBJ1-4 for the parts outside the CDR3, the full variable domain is DSGVTQTPKHLITATGQRVTLRCSPRSGDLSVYWYQQSLDQGLQFLIQYYNGEERAKGNILERFSAQQFPDLHSELNLSSLELGDSALYFCASSGDPTNEKLFFGSGTQLSVL.

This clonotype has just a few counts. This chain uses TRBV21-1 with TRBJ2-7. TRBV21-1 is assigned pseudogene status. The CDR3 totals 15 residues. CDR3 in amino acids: CASTPEPNLSYEQYF. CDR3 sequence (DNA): TGTGCCAGCACCCCAGAGCCTAATCTATCCTACGAGCAGTACTTC.

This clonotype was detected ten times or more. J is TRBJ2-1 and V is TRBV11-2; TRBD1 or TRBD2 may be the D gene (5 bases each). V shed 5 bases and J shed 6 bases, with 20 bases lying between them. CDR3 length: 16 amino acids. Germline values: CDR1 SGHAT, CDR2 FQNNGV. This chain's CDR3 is CASSPVASGTGNEQFF. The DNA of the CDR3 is TGTGCCAGCAGCCCCGTCGCGTCCGGGACGGGCAATGAGCAGTTCTTC. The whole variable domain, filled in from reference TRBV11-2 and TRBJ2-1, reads EAGVAQSPRYKIIEKRQSVAFWCNPISGHATLYWYQQILGQGPKLLIQFQNNGVVDDSQLPKDRFSAERLKGVDSTLKIQPAKLEDSAVYLCASSPVASGTGNEQFFGPGTRLTVL.

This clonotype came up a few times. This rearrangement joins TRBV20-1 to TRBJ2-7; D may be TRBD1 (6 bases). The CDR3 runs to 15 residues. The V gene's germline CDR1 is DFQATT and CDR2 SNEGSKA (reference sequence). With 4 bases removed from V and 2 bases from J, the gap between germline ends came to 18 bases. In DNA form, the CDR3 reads TGCAGTGCTACTAGGGAAGGGGGAGCTCCCTACGAGCAGTACTTC. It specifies CSATREGGAPYEQYF.

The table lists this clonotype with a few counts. CDR3: CASSSLYGEVGIRETQYF. The DNA for the CDR3 is TGTGCCAGCAGCTCGTTATACGGGGAGGTGGGGATAAGGGAGACCCAGTACTTC. The rearrangement links TRBV7-8 to TRBJ2-5; D might be TRBD2 (6 bases). The CDR3 is 18 amino acids. In germline, CDR1 is SGHVS, CDR2 FQNEAQ. V lost 4 bases to trimming and J lost 5 bases, with 26 bases between them.

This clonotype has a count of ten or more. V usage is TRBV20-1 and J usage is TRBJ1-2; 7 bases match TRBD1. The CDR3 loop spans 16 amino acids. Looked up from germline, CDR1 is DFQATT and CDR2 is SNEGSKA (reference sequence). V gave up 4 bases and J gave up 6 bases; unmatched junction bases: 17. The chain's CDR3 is CSATPRQGFLQNGYTF. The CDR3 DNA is TGCAGTGCTACCCCCCGACAGGGTTTTTTACAGAATGGCTACACCTTC.

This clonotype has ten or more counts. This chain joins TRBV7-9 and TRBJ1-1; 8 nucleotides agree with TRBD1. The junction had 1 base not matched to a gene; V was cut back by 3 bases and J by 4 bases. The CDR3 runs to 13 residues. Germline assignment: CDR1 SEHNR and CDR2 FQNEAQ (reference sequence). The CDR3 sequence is CASSFDRGTEAFF. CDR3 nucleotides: TGTGCCAGCAGCTTTGACAGGGGCACTGAAGCTTTCTTT.

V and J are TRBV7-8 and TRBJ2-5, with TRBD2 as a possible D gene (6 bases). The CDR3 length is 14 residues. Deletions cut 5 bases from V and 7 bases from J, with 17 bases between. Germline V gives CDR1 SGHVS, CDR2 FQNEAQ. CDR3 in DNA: TGTGCCAGCAGCGGGCCGGGACTTGTGAGGACCCAGTACTTC. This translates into CASSGPGLVRTQYF.

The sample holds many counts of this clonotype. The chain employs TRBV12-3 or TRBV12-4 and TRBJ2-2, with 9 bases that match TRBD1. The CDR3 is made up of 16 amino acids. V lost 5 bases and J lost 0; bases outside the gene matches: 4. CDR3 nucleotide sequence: TGTGCCAGCAGTCGAACAGGGGGCACGAACACCGGGGAGCTGTTTTTT. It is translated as CASSRTGGTNTGELFF.